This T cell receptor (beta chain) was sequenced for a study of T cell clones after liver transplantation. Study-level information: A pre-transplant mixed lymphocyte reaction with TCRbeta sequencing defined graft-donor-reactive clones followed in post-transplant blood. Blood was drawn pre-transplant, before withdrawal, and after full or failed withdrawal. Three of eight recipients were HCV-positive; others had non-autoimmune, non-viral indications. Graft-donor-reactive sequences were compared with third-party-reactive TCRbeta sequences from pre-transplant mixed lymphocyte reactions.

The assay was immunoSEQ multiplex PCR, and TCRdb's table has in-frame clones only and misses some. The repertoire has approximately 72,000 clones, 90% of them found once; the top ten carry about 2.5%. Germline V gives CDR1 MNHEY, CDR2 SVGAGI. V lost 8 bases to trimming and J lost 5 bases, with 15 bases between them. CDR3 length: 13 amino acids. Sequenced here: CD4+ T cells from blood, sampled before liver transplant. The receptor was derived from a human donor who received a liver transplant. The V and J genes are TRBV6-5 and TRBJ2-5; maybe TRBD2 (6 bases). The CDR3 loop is CASRSGAGETQYF. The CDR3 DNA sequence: TGTGCCAGCCGATCCGGGGCGGGGGAGACCCAGTACTTC.